Listed below are T cell receptor beta chains from one sample, sequenced in a study of blood T cell repertoires in COVID-19. Data came from immunoSEQ multiplex PCR; TCRdb stores just in-frame clones and leaves some out. Found here are over 200,000 clones, roughly 88% of them singletons; the top ten hold 1.9%. Sequencing was performed on PBMCs or T cells enriched from blood (not recorded which). Receptor source: a woman aged 50 to 65 who had recovered from COVID-19. The CDR3 runs from the conserved cysteine through the conserved F or W. D genes are given only for firm matches. Only part of the rows carry a size: once, few, many, or a class if the clone is expanded.

j_gene: TRBJ1-4; v_gene: TRBV7-9; d_gene: TRBD1; abundance: NA; len: 15; CDR3aa: CASSNRDSLNEKLFF; CDR3nt: TGTGCCAGCAGCAACCGGGACAGCCTTAATGAAAAACTGTTTTTT
j_gene: TRBJ2-1; v_gene: TRBV27; d_gene: NA; abundance: NA; len: 15; CDR3aa: CASSLAGTSYNEQFF; CDR3nt: TGTGCCAGCAGTTTAGCGGGGACCTCCTACAATGAGCAGTTCTTC
j_gene: TRBJ2-1; v_gene: TRBV19; d_gene: NA; abundance: NA; len: 13; CDR3aa: CASSAGLYNEQFF; CDR3nt: TGTGCCAGTAGCGCCGGACTCTACAATGAGCAGTTCTTC
j_gene: TRBJ2-1; v_gene: TRBV15; d_gene: TRBD2; abundance: NA; len: 14; CDR3aa: CATSPGLAGVEQFF; CDR3nt: TGTGCCACCAGCCCGGGACTAGCGGGGGTGGAGCAGTTCTTC
j_gene: TRBJ2-3; v_gene: TRBV14; d_gene: NA; abundance: NA; len: 13; CDR3aa: CASSHPDRYPQYF; CDR3nt: TGTGCCAGCAGCCACCCTGACAGGTACCCGCAGTATTTT
j_gene: TRBJ1-2; v_gene: TRBV27; d_gene: TRBD1; abundance: NA; len: 12; CDR3aa: CASSLTGLGYTF; CDR3nt: TGTGCCAGCAGTTTGACAGGGCTTGGCTACACCTTC
j_gene: TRBJ1-6; v_gene: TRBV18; d_gene: TRBD1; abundance: NA; len: 15; CDR3aa: CASSPGGQDNSPLHF; CDR3nt: TGTGCCAGCTCACCTGGGGGACAGGATAATTCACCCCTCCACTTT
j_gene: TRBJ2-7; v_gene: TRBV10-3; d_gene: TRBD2; abundance: NA; len: 15; CDR3aa: CAISALAGSEYEQYF; CDR3nt: TGTGCCATCAGCGCACTAGCGGGAAGCGAATACGAGCAGTACTTC
j_gene: TRBJ2-1; v_gene: TRBV25-1; d_gene: TRBD1; abundance: NA; len: 14; CDR3aa: CASSRDRFYNEQFF; CDR3nt: TGTGCCAGCAGCCGGGACAGGTTCTACAATGAGCAGTTCTTC
j_gene: TRBJ1-5; v_gene: TRBV5-6; d_gene: TRBD1; abundance: NA; len: 16; CDR3aa: CASSLDGTASNQPQHF; CDR3nt: TGTGCCAGCAGCTTGGACGGGACAGCGAGCAATCAGCCCCAGCATTTT
j_gene: TRBJ2-7; v_gene: TRBV7-2; d_gene: TRBD2; abundance: few; len: 15; CDR3aa: CASSFYLAGGTEQYF; CDR3nt: TGTGCCAGCAGCTTCTACCTAGCGGGAGGTACTGAGCAGTACTTC
j_gene: TRBJ1-5; v_gene: TRBV6-5; d_gene: NA; abundance: NA; len: 12; CDR3aa: CASRDFPQPQHF; CDR3nt: TGTGCCAGCAGGGACTTCCCCCAGCCCCAGCATTTT
j_gene: TRBJ2-7; v_gene: TRBV2; d_gene: TRBD2; abundance: NA; len: 16; CDR3aa: CASFHPGLLAAYEQYF; CDR3nt: TGTGCCAGCTTCCACCCGGGTTTGCTAGCGGCCTACGAGCAGTACTTC
j_gene: TRBJ2-4; v_gene: TRBV6-4; d_gene: TRBD1; abundance: NA; len: 13; CDR3aa: CASSDSDRDIQYF; CDR3nt: TGTGCCAGCAGTGACTCGGACAGGGACATTCAGTACTTC
j_gene: TRBJ2-3; v_gene: TRBV21-1; d_gene: NA; abundance: NA; len: 15; CDR3aa: CASSTRQGATDTQYF; CDR3nt: TGTGCCAGCAGCACGAGACAGGGGGCAACAGATACGCAGTATTTT
j_gene: TRBJ2-1; v_gene: TRBV7-7; d_gene: NA; abundance: few; len: 15; CDR3aa: CASSPGFSSYNEQFF; CDR3nt: TGTGCTAGCAGCCCAGGTTTCAGCTCCTACAATGAGCAGTTCTTC
j_gene: TRBJ2-1; v_gene: TRBV5-1; d_gene: NA; abundance: NA; len: 18; CDR3aa: CASSLGSGGSSGYNEQFF; CDR3nt: TGCGCCAGCAGCCTCGGGTCAGGGGGGAGTAGCGGTTACAATGAGCAGTTCTTC
j_gene: TRBJ2-7; v_gene: TRBV9; d_gene: TRBD2; abundance: once; len: 16; CDR3aa: CASSVDGSGRVYEQYF; CDR3nt: TGTGCCAGCAGCGTAGATGGCAGCGGGAGGGTCTACGAGCAGTACTTC
j_gene: TRBJ1-6; v_gene: TRBV7-9; d_gene: NA; abundance: NA; len: 16; CDR3aa: CASSRTGITYNSPLHF; CDR3nt: TGTGCCAGCAGCCGAACAGGGATCACCTATAATTCACCCCTCCACTTT
j_gene: TRBJ2-2; v_gene: TRBV5-1; d_gene: TRBD2; abundance: few; len: 15; CDR3aa: CASISSSGTAGELFF; CDR3nt: TGCGCCAGCATAAGTTCTAGCGGGACGGCCGGGGAGCTGTTTTTT
j_gene: TRBJ1-6; v_gene: TRBV20-1; d_gene: TRBD1; abundance: NA; len: 15; CDR3aa: CSASRNRGSDSPLHF; CDR3nt: TGCAGTGCTAGTAGGAACAGGGGGTCCGATTCACCCCTCCACTTT
j_gene: TRBJ1-4; v_gene: TRBV3-1/TRBV3-2; d_gene: NA; abundance: NA; len: 11; CDR3aa: CASSQTGKLFF; CDR3nt: TGTGCCAGCAGCCAAACAGGAAAACTGTTTTTT
j_gene: TRBJ2-2; v_gene: TRBV2; d_gene: TRBD2; abundance: NA; len: 15; CDR3aa: CASYSGTSYTGELFF; CDR3nt: TGTGCCAGCTACTCCGGGACTAGCTACACCGGGGAGCTGTTTTTT
j_gene: TRBJ2-1; v_gene: TRBV25-1; d_gene: NA; abundance: NA; len: 15; CDR3aa: CASSELRGSYNEQFF; CDR3nt: TGTGCCAGCAGTGAATTAAGGGGATCCTACAATGAGCAGTTCTTC
j_gene: TRBJ2-1; v_gene: TRBV18; d_gene: TRBD1; abundance: NA; len: 16; CDR3aa: CASSPARDSSYNEQFF; CDR3nt: TGTGCCAGCTCACCGGCCCGGGACAGCTCCTACAATGAGCAGTTCTTC
j_gene: TRBJ2-1; v_gene: TRBV14; d_gene: TRBD1; abundance: NA; len: 20; CDR3aa: CASSQFTLDRGRSSYNEQFF; CDR3nt: TGTGCCAGCAGCCAATTTACCTTGGACAGGGGGCGAAGCTCCTACAATGAGCAGTTCTTC
j_gene: TRBJ1-5; v_gene: TRBV19; d_gene: NA; abundance: NA; len: 13; CDR3aa: CASSSGFGQPQHF; CDR3nt: TGTGCCAGTAGTTCCGGTTTTGGTCAGCCCCAGCATTTT
j_gene: TRBJ1-4; v_gene: TRBV2; d_gene: NA; abundance: NA; len: 14; CDR3aa: CASSGQLFNEKLFF; CDR3nt: TGTGCCAGCAGTGGACAGTTATTTAATGAAAAACTGTTTTTT
j_gene: TRBJ2-6; v_gene: TRBV5-1; d_gene: TRBD1; abundance: NA; len: 16; CDR3aa: CASSPGQGTGANVLTF; CDR3nt: TGCGCCAGCAGCCCTGGACAGGGCACTGGGGCCAACGTCCTGACTTTC
j_gene: TRBJ2-1; v_gene: TRBV5-1; d_gene: TRBD2; abundance: once; len: 16; CDR3aa: CASSSGLAGGNNEQFF; CDR3nt: TGCGCCAGCAGCTCGGGACTAGCGGGAGGGAACAATGAGCAGTTCTTC
j_gene: TRBJ1-2; v_gene: TRBV5-1; d_gene: TRBD1; abundance: NA; len: 13; CDR3aa: CASSVDRDHGYTF; CDR3nt: TGCGCCAGCAGTGTGGACAGGGACCATGGCTACACCTTC
j_gene: TRBJ1-1; v_gene: TRBV27; d_gene: NA; abundance: NA; len: 18; CDR3aa: CASSPKGGGTTLNTEAFF; CDR3nt: TGTGCCAGCAGTCCAAAGGGCGGGGGGACAACCCTTAACACTGAAGCTTTCTTT
j_gene: TRBJ1-6; v_gene: TRBV6-5; d_gene: NA; abundance: few; len: 14; CDR3aa: CASSSPVRGSPLHF; CDR3nt: TGTGCCAGCAGTTCACCGGTACGAGGTTCACCCCTCCACTTT
j_gene: TRBJ2-3; v_gene: TRBV2; d_gene: TRBD2; abundance: NA; len: 14; CDR3aa: CASSILAGTDTQYF; CDR3nt: TGTGCCAGCAGTATCCTAGCGGGGACAGATACGCAGTATTTT
j_gene: TRBJ2-2; v_gene: TRBV19; d_gene: TRBD1; abundance: NA; len: 16; CDR3aa: CASSTWTGDNTGELFF; CDR3nt: TGTGCCAGTAGTACGTGGACAGGGGACAACACCGGGGAGCTGTTTTTT
j_gene: TRBJ1-1; v_gene: TRBV4-2; d_gene: NA; abundance: NA; len: 14; CDR3aa: CASSPTDRRAEAFF; CDR3nt: TGTGCCAGCAGCCCCACCGACAGGAGAGCTGAAGCTTTCTTT
j_gene: TRBJ1-6; v_gene: TRBV7-2; d_gene: NA; abundance: NA; len: 15; CDR3aa: CASSSSTGKGSPLHF; CDR3nt: TGTGCCAGCAGCTCATCGACAGGAAAAGGATCACCCCTCCACTTT
j_gene: TRBJ1-1; v_gene: TRBV18; d_gene: NA; abundance: NA; len: 12; CDR3aa: CASSPGHVEAFF; CDR3nt: TGTGCCAGCTCACCAGGGCACGTTGAAGCTTTCTTT
j_gene: TRBJ2-1; v_gene: TRBV29-1; d_gene: TRBD2; abundance: NA; len: 15; CDR3aa: CSVEAGGRTYNEQFF; CDR3nt: TGCAGCGTTGAAGCGGGGGGGCGGACCTACAATGAGCAGTTCTTC
j_gene: TRBJ1-2; v_gene: TRBV15; d_gene: NA; abundance: few; len: 15; CDR3aa: CATSRETESNYGYTF; CDR3nt: TGTGCCACCAGCAGAGAGACGGAGTCCAACTATGGCTACACCTTC
j_gene: TRBJ2-7; v_gene: TRBV5-4; d_gene: TRBD1; abundance: NA; len: 15; CDR3aa: CASSLWTGGTSWQYF; CDR3nt: TGTGCCAGCAGCTTGTGGACAGGGGGCACAAGCTGGCAGTACTTC
j_gene: TRBJ1-3; v_gene: TRBV7-2; d_gene: NA; abundance: NA; len: 16; CDR3aa: CASSFLGGSSGNTIYF; CDR3nt: TGTGCCAGCAGCTTTTTGGGAGGGAGCTCTGGAAACACCATATATTTT
j_gene: TRBJ2-7; v_gene: TRBV28; d_gene: NA; abundance: NA; len: 14; CDR3aa: CASSPLDRAYEQYF; CDR3nt: TGTGCCAGCAGTCCACTTGACAGAGCCTACGAGCAGTACTTC
j_gene: TRBJ1-3; v_gene: TRBV18; d_gene: TRBD1; abundance: NA; len: 15; CDR3aa: CASSPGQNSGNTIYF; CDR3nt: TGTGCCAGCTCACCGGGACAGAACTCTGGAAACACCATATATTTT
j_gene: TRBJ1-4; v_gene: TRBV7-9; d_gene: TRBD1; abundance: NA; len: 14; CDR3aa: CASSLGGINEKLLF; CDR3nt: TGTGCCAGCTCCCTAGGGGGCATTAATGAAAAACTGCTTTTT
j_gene: TRBJ1-1; v_gene: TRBV4-1; d_gene: NA; abundance: NA; len: 13; CDR3aa: CASSQVAAAEAFF; CDR3nt: TGCGCCAGCAGCCAAGTGGCGGCGGCTGAAGCTTTCTTT
j_gene: TRBJ2-1; v_gene: TRBV19; d_gene: NA; abundance: NA; len: 15; CDR3aa: CASSIGLEVYNEQFF; CDR3nt: TGTGCCAGTAGTATCGGTCTAGAGGTCTACAATGAGCAGTTCTTC
j_gene: TRBJ1-2; v_gene: TRBV6-6; d_gene: TRBD1; abundance: NA; len: 15; CDR3aa: CASSAFDLTGYGYTF; CDR3nt: TGTGCCAGCAGTGCGTTTGACCTGACAGGGTATGGCTACACCTTC
j_gene: TRBJ1-5; v_gene: TRBV19; d_gene: TRBD1; abundance: NA; len: 15; CDR3aa: CASTLGTGFNQPQHF; CDR3nt: TGTGCCAGTACTCTCGGGACAGGGTTTAATCAGCCCCAGCATTTT
j_gene: TRBJ2-3; v_gene: TRBV5-1; d_gene: TRBD1; abundance: NA; len: 17; CDR3aa: CASTSGQGSSSTDTQYF; CDR3nt: TGCGCCAGCACCTCGGGACAGGGGTCTTCTAGCACAGATACGCAGTATTTT